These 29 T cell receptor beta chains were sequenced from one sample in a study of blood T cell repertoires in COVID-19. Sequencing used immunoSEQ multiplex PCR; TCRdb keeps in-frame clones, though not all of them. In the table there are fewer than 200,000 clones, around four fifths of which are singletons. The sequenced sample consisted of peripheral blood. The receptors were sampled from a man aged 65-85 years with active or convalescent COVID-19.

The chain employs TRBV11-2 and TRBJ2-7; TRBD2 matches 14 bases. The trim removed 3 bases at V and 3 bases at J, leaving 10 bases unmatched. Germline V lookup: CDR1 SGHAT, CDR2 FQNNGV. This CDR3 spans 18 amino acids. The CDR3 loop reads CASSFNGLAGGVSYEQYF. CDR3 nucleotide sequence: TGTGCCAGCAGCTTTAACGGACTAGCGGGAGGTGTGAGCTACGAGCAGTACTTC.

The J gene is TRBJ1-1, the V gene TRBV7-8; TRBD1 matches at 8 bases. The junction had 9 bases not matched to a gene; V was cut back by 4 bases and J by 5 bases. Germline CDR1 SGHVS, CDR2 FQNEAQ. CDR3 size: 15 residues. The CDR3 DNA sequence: TGTGCCAGCAGCTCAAGGGGACAGGAGGGAACTGAAGCTTTCTTT. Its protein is CASSSRGQEGTEAFF.

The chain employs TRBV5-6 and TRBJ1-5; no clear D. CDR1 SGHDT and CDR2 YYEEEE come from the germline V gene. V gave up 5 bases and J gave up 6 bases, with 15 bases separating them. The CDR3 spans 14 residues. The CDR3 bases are TGTGCCAGCAGTATTGGAGCAGAGGTTCAGCCCCAGCATTTT. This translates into CASSIGAEVQPQHF.

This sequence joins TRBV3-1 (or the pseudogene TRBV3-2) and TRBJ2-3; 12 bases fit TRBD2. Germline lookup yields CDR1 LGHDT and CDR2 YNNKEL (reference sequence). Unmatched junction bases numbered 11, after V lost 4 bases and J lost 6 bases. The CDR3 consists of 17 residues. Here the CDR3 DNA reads TGTGCCAGCAGCCGAGTATCCGGACTAGCGGGAAGGGATACGCAGTATTTT. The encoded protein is CASSRVSGLAGRDTQYF.

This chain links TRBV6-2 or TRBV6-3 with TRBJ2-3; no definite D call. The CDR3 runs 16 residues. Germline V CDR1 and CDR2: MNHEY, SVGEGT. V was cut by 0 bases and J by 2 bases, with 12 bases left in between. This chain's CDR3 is CASSYSQESFTDTQYF. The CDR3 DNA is TGTGCCAGCAGTTACTCCCAGGAAAGCTTCACAGATACGCAGTATTTT.

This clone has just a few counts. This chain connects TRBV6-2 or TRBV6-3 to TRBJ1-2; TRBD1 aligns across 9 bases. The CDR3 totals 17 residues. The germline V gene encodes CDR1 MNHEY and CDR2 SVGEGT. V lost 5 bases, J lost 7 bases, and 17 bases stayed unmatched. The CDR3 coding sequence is TGTGCCAGCAGTACCACCTTCGACAGGGGGACCGGTACTGGCTACACCTTC. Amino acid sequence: CASSTTFDRGTGTGYTF.

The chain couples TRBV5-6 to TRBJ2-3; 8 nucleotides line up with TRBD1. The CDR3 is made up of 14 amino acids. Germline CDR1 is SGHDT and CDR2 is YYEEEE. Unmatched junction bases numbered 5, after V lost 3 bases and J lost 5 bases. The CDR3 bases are TGTGCCAGCAGCTCGGACAGGGCTAAAGATACGCAGTATTTT. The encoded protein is CASSSDRAKDTQYF.

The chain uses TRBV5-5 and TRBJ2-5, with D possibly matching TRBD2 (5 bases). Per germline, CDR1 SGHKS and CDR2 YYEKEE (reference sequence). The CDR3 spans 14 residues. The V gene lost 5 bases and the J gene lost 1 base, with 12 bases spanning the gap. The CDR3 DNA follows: TGTGCCAGCAGTCGGGGTAACGTCCAAGAGACCCAGTACTTC. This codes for CASSRGNVQETQYF.

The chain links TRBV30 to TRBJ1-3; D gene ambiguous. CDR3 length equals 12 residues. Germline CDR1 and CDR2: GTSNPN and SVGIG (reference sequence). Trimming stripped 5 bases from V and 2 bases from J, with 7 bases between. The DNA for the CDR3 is TGTGCCTGGGCTAAAGCTGGAAACACCATATATTTT. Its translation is CAWAKAGNTIYF.

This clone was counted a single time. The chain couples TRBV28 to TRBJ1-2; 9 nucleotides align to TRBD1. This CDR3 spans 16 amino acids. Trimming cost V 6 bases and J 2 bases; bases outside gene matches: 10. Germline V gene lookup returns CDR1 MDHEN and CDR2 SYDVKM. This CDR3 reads CASSSGQGQDNYGYTF. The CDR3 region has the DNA TGTGCCAGCAGCTCGGGACAGGGACAAGACAACTATGGCTACACCTTC.

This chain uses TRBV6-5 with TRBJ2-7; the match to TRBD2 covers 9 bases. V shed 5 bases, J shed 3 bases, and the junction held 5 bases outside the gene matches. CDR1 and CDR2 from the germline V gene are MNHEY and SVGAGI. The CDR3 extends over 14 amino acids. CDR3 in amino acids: CASSRRLADYEQYF. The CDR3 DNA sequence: TGTGCCAGCAGTCGCAGACTAGCGGACTACGAGCAGTACTTC.

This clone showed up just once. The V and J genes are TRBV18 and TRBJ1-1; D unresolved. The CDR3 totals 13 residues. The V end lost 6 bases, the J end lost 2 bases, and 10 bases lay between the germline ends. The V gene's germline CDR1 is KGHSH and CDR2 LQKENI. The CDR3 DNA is TGTGCCAGCTCCGCGGGCGGTAACACTGAAGCTTTCTTT. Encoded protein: CASSAGGNTEAFF. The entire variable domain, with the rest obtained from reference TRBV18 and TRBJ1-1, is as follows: NAGVMQNPRHLVRRRGQEARLRCSPMKGHSHVYWYRQLPEEGLKFMVYLQKENIIDESGMPKERFSAEFPKEGPSILRIQQVVRGDSAAYFCASSAGGNTEAFFGQGTRLTVV.

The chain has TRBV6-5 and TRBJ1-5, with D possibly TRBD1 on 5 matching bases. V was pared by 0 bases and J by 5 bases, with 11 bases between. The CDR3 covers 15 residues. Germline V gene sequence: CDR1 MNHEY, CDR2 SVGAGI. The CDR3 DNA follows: TGTGCCAGCAGTTACTCGAGACAGAACGATCAGCCCCAGCATTTT. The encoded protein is CASSYSRQNDQPQHF.

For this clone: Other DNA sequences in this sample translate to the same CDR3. The CDR3 region has the DNA TGTGCCAGCAGCTTCCAGGGTGGAGACACTGAAGCTTTCTTT. It encodes CASSFQGGDTEAFF. The V gene is TRBV7-2, the J gene TRBJ1-1, with D possibly matching TRBD1 (5 bases). Trimming left V 3 bases short and J 3 bases short, with 11 bases between. Germline loops: CDR1 SGHTA, CDR2 FQGNSA. The CDR3 runs to 14 residues.

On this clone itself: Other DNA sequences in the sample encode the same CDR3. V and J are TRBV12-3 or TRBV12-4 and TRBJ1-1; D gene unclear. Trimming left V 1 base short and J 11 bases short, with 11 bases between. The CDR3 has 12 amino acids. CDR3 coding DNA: TGTGCCAGCAGTTTAGGCCCCACGAGGGCTTTCTTT. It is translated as CASSLGPTRAFF.

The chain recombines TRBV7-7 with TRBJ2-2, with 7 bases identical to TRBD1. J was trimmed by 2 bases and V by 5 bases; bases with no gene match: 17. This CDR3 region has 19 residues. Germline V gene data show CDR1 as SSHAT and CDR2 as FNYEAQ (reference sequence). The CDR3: CASSPHPIQGVINTGELFF. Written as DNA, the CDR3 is TGTGCCAGCAGCCCTCATCCGATCCAGGGGGTAATTAACACCGGGGAGCTGTTTTTT.

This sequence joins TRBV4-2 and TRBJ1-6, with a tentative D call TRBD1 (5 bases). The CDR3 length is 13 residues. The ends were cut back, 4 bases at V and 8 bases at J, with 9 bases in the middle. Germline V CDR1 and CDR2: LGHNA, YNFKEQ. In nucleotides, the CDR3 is TGTGCCAGCAGCCTACAGGTAGATTCACCCCTCCACTTT. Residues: CASSLQVDSPLHF.

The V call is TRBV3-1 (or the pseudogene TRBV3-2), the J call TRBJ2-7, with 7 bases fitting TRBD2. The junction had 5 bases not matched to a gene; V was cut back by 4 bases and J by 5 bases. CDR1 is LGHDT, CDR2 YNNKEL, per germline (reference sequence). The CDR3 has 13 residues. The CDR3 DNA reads TGTGCCAGCAGCCCCTCGGGACTAAACGAGCAGTACTTC. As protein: CASSPSGLNEQYF.

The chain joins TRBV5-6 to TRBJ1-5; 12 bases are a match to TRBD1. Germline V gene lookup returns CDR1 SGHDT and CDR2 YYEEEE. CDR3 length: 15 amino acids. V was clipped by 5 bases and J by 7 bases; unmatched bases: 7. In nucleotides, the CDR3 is TGTGCCAGCAGACGGGGACAGGGGGCGGGCCAGCCCCAGCATTTT. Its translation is CASRRGQGAGQPQHF.

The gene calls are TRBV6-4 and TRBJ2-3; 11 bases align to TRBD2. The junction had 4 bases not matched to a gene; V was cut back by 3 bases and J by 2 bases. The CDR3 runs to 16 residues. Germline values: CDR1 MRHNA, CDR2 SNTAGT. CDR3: CASSDLAGGDTDTQYF. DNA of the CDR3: TGTGCCAGCAGTGATCTAGCGGGAGGCGACACAGATACGCAGTATTTT.

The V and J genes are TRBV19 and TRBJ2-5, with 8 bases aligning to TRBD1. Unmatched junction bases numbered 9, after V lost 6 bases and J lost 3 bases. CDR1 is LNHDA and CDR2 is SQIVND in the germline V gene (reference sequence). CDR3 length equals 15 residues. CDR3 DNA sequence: TGTGCCAGTAGCATATTTGGGACAGGAGAAGAGACCCAGTACTTC. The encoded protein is CASSIFGTGEETQYF. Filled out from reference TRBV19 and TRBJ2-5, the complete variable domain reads DGGITQSPKYLFRKEGQNVTLSCEQNLNHDAMYWYRQDPGQGLRLIYYSQIVNDFQKGDIAEGYSVSREKKESFPLTVTSAQKNPTAFYLCASSIFGTGEETQYFGPGTRLLVL.

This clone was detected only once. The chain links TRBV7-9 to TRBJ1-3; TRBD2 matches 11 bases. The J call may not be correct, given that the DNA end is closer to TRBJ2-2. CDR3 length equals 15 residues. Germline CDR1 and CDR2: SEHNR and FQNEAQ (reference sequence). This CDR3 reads CASSSGLAETGELFF. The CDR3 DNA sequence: TGTGCCAGCAGCTCGGGACTAGCGGAGACCGGGGAGCTGTTTTTT.

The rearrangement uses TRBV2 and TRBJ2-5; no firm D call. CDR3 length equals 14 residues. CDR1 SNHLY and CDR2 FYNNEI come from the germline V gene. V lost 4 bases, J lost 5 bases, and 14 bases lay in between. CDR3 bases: TGTGCCAGCAGTGGGAAACAGTTCTGGGAGACCCAGTACTTC. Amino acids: CASSGKQFWETQYF.

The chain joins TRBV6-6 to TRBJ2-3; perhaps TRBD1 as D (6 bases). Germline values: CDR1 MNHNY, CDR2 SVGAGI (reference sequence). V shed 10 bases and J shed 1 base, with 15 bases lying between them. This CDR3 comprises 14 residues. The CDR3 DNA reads TGTGCCACCACCAACAGGGCCGGCACAGATACGCAGTATTTT. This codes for CATTNRAGTDTQYF.

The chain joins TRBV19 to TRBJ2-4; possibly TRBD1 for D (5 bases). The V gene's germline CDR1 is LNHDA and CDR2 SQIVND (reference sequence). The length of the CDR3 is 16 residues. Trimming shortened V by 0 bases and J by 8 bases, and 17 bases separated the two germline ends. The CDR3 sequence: CASSIEGRNLGDIQYF. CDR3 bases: TGTGCCAGTAGTATAGAAGGCCGCAACCTAGGGGACATTCAGTACTTC.

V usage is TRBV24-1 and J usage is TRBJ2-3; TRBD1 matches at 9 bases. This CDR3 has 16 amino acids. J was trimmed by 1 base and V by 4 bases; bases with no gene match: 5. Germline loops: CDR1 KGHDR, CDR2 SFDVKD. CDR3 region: CATSDRTGGGTDTQYF. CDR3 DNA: TGTGCCACCAGTGACCGAACAGGGGGCGGCACAGATACGCAGTATTTT.

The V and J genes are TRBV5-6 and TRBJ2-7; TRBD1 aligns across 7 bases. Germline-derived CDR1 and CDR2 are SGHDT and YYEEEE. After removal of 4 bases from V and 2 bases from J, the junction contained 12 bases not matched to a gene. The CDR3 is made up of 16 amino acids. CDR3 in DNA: TGTGCCAGCAGCCTAAGGGGGCCGGGACAGACCTACGAGCAGTACTTC. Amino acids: CASSLRGPGQTYEQYF.

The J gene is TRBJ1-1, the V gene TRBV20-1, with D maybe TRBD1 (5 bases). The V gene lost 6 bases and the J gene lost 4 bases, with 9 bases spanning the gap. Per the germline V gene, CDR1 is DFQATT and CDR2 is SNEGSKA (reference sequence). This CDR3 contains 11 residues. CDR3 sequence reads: CSAMGGTEAFF. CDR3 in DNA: TGCAGTGCAATGGGGGGCACTGAAGCTTTCTTT.

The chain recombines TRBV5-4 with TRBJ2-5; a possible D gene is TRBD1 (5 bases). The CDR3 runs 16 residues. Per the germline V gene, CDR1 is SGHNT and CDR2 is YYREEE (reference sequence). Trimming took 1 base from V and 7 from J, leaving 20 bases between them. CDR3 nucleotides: TGTGCCAGCAGCTTGAGGGCAGGGTCAGGCAGGGTGACCCAGTACTTC. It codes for CASSLRAGSGRVTQYF. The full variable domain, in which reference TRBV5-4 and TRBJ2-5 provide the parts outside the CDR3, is ETGVTQSPTHLIKTRGQQVTLRCSSQSGHNTVSWYQQALGQGPQFIFQYYREEENGRGNFPPRFSGLQFPNYSSELNVNALELDDSALYLCASSLRAGSGRVTQYFGPGTRLLVL.